These 14 T cell receptor beta chains came from one sample sequenced in a study of blood T cell repertoires in COVID-19. Assay: immunoSEQ multiplex PCR; the TCRdb copy retains only in-frame clones and omits some. The table lists 17,000 or so clones, over 65% of them singletons. The specimen was peripheral blood. These receptors came from a man between 60 and 75 years old with active or convalescent COVID-19.

J is TRBJ1-6 and V is TRBV28; 9 positions match TRBD1. Germline loops: CDR1 MDHEN, CDR2 SYDVKM. The CDR3 is 15 residues long. Germline trimming cut 3 bases from V and 10 bases from J; bases unmatched to any gene: 7. The CDR3 coding sequence is TGTGCCAGCAGTTTGGGCACAGGGGGCCGATCACCCCTCCACTTT. This encodes CASSLGTGGRSPLHF.

There are a few counts of this clone. The chain uses TRBV6-5 and TRBJ1-3, with D hard to call. V was shortened by 0 bases and J by 0 bases, with 6 bases between the two germline ends. CDR1 and CDR2 from the germline V gene are MNHEY and SVGAGI. CDR3 length equals 15 residues. CDR3 in amino acids: CASSYSYTSGNTIYF. The DNA for the CDR3 is TGTGCCAGCAGTTACTCGTACACCTCTGGAAACACCATATATTTT.

The genes are TRBV5-1 and TRBJ2-1; D gene unclear. The CDR3 is 14 amino acids. Trimming stripped 2 bases from V and 1 base from J, with 7 bases between. Germline lookup yields CDR1 SGHRS and CDR2 YFSETQ. In DNA, the CDR3 is TGCGCCAGCAGCTTAGCAGGATCCTACAATGAGCAGTTCTTC. Translating gives CASSLAGSYNEQFF.

The V and J genes are TRBV7-3 and TRBJ2-1, with 8 bases matching TRBD1. Germline V gene lookup returns CDR1 SGHTA and CDR2 FQGTGA. The CDR3 length is 15 residues. V trimming: 4 bases; J trimming: 7 bases; junction bases outside the gene matches: 9. Here the CDR3 DNA reads TGTGCCAGCAGCTCCTCCGGGACAGGCCATAATGAGCAGTTCTTC. Translated, it gives CASSSSGTGHNEQFF.

This clone occurred a few times. CDR3 sequence (DNA): TGTGCCAGCCGATTCCAGGGGGTGAACTATGGCTACACCTTC. Encoded protein: CASRFQGVNYGYTF. This chain uses TRBV5-4 with TRBJ1-2; TRBD1 matches 7 bases. CDR1 is SGHNT and CDR2 is YYREEE in the germline V gene (reference sequence). There are 14 residues in the CDR3. J gave up 2 bases and V 7 bases, and 8 bases lay outside the gene matches.

The rearrangement joins TRBV11-3 to TRBJ1-2; 9 bases agree with TRBD1. Germline lookup yields CDR1 SGHNT and CDR2 YENEEA. The ends lost 7 bases at V and 5 bases at J; junction bases unmatched: 14. This CDR3 has 16 residues. The CDR3 is CASTLKPGQGPYGYTF. As DNA, the CDR3 is TGTGCCAGCACCCTAAAGCCGGGACAGGGACCTTATGGCTACACCTTC.

The V and J genes are TRBV27 and TRBJ2-3; 9 nucleotides agree with TRBD1. This CDR3 spans 15 amino acids. J was trimmed by 2 bases and V by 4 bases; bases with no gene match: 4. CDR1 and CDR2 (germline): MNHEY, SMNVEV (reference sequence). CDR3 protein: CASSSGTGTTDTQYF. Here the CDR3 DNA reads TGTGCCAGCAGTTCCGGGACAGGGACCACAGATACGCAGTATTTT.

This rearrangement joins TRBV5-1 to TRBJ2-1, with D possibly TRBD1 on 8 matching bases. Germline CDR1 reads SGHRS; CDR2 reads YFSETQ. CDR3 length: 16 amino acids. Trimming took off 4 bases at V and 5 bases at J, with 19 bases between the two ends. CDR3 DNA sequence: TGCGCCAGCAGCCGAGGAAGCGGGACAGGTGACAATGAGCAGTTCTTC. It codes for CASSRGSGTGDNEQFF.

The chain has TRBV2 and TRBJ1-5, with D perhaps matching TRBD1 (5 bases). The CDR3 runs 13 residues. The V end lost 4 bases, the J end lost 6 bases, and 10 bases lay between the germline ends. The germline V gene encodes CDR1 SNHLY and CDR2 FYNNEI. For the CDR3, the DNA is TGTGCCAGCAGTGGTAGCGGGGGTCAGCCCCAGCATTTT. Translating it yields CASSGSGGQPQHF.

The V call is TRBV6-1, the J call TRBJ1-2; a possible D gene is TRBD1 (5 bases). Trimming shortened V by 2 bases and J by 4 bases, and 8 bases separated the two germline ends. This CDR3 is built from 13 residues. Germline-derived CDR1 and CDR2 are MNHNS and SASEGT. CDR3 sequence reads: CASSERGFYGYTF. Here the CDR3 DNA reads TGTGCCAGCAGTGAAAGGGGATTCTATGGCTACACCTTC.

The chain links TRBV3-1 (or the pseudogene TRBV3-2) to TRBJ2-5; TRBD1 might be the D (5 bases). CDR1 is LGHDT, CDR2 YNNKEL, per germline (reference sequence). The CDR3 consists of 15 residues. Trimming stripped 4 bases from V and 3 bases from J, with 15 bases between. CDR3 protein: CASSPSDGAKETQYF. As DNA, the CDR3 is TGTGCCAGCAGCCCATCCGATGGGGCGAAAGAGACCCAGTACTTC.

CDR3: CASSPQGYYEQYF. CDR3 DNA sequence: TGTGCCAGCAGCCCGCAGGGATACTACGAGCAGTACTTC. The V call is TRBV9, the J call TRBJ2-7; TRBD1 is a possible D gene (5 bases). There are 13 residues in the CDR3. Germline values: CDR1 SGDLS, CDR2 YYNGEE. The V end lost 4 bases, the J end lost 3 bases, and 11 bases lay between the germline ends.

This clone was found a few times. The chain employs TRBV6-1 and TRBJ2-7; weak D call: TRBD1 (5 bases). Per the germline V gene, CDR1 is MNHNS and CDR2 is SASEGT. This CDR3 contains 14 residues. V lost 7 bases and J 2 bases, leaving 15 bases between the germline ends. CDR3 DNA: TGTGCCAGCACCCTGACAGCGATGACCTACGAGCAGTACTTC. It translates to CASTLTAMTYEQYF.

V and J are TRBV30 and TRBJ1-5, with TRBD1 as a possible D gene (6 bases). CDR1 and CDR2 from the germline V gene are GTSNPN and SVGIG (reference sequence). The length of the CDR3 is 15 residues. Between the trimmed V and J ends, which lost 4 bases and 6 bases, there was a span of 19 bases. Here the CDR3 reads CAWTPGGSGGQPQHF. In DNA, the CDR3 is TGTGCCTGGACCCCGGGGGGCTCCGGAGGTCAGCCCCAGCATTTT.